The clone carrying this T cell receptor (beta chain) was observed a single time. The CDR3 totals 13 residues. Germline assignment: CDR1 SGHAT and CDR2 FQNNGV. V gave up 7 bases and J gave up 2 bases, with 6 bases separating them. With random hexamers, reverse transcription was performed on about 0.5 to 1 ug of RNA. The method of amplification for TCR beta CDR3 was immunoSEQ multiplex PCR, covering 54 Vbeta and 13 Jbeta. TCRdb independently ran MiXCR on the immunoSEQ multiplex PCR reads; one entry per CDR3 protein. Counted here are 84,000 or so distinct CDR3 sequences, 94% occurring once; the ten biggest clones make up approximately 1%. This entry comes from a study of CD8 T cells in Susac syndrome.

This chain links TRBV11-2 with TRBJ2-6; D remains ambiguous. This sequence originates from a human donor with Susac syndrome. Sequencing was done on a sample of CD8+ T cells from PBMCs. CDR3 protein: CASTHAGANVLTF. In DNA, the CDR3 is TGTGCCAGCACACACGCTGGGGCCAACGTCCTGACTTTC.